These T cell receptor beta chains were read from a single sample in a study of T-cell memory formation after mild COVID-19. Via MiXCR, TCRdb re-called the 5' RACE reads, giving one row per CDR3 protein. Seen here are about 390,000 distinct CDR3 sequences, around a fifth observed once, and the top ten hold roughly an eighth. Sample: PBMCs or a T cell subset sorted from them (not recorded which). The receptors derive from an adult woman who had mild COVID-19 (a few samples of this study predate the infection). Cell type and time point are not known. Both conserved end residues are part of each CDR3. Fields, in order: J gene, clone size, V gene, D gene, CDR3 protein, CDR3 DNA. The D gene is left open where the match is weak. Size values are once, few and many counts, or a class for expanded clones, and some rows have none.

J: TRBJ1-4
size: few
V: TRBV14
D: NA
CDR3: CASSLGRGGNEKLFF
DNA: TGTGCCAGCAGCCTCGGGAGGGGAGGGAACGAAAAACTGTTTTTT

J: TRBJ2-7
size: few
V: TRBV18
D: TRBD2
CDR3: CASSREGEQYF
DNA: TGTGCCAGCAGCAGGGAGGGCGAGCAGTACTTC

J: TRBJ1-3
size: NA
V: TRBV20-1
D: NA
CDR3: CSAEGGYSKVSSGNTIYF
DNA: TGCAGTGCTGAGGGGGGATACTCAAAGGTCTCCTCTGGAAACACCATATATTTT

J: TRBJ2-1
size: NA
V: TRBV7-9
D: TRBD2
CDR3: CASSRAGDEQFF
DNA: TGTGCCAGCAGCAGAGCGGGAGATGAGCAGTTCTTC

J: TRBJ1-5
size: many
V: TRBV4-3
D: NA
CDR3: CASSQEQGNNQPQHF
DNA: TGCGCCAGCAGCCAAGAGCAGGGGAACAATCAGCCCCAGCATTTT

J: TRBJ1-4
size: NA
V: TRBV4-1
D: TRBD1
CDR3: CASSQRGTGINEKLFF
DNA: TGCGCCAGCAGCCAAAGGGGGACAGGGATTAATGAAAAACTGTTTTTT

J: TRBJ2-5
size: NA
V: TRBV2
D: NA
CDR3: CASNGLPQETQYF
DNA: TGTGCCAGCAATGGACTCCCCCAAGAGACCCAGTACTTC

J: TRBJ2-1
size: few
V: TRBV4-2
D: TRBD2
CDR3: CASSQGTGLARPNEQFF
DNA: TGTGCCAGCAGCCAAGGTACGGGACTAGCAAGACCAAATGAGCAGTTCTTC

J: TRBJ1-1
size: many
V: TRBV12-3/TRBV12-4
D: TRBD1
CDR3: CASSWGDRGRGTEAFF
DNA: TGTGCCAGCAGTTGGGGGGACAGGGGGCGCGGTACTGAAGCTTTCTTT

J: TRBJ2-1
size: few
V: TRBV7-2
D: NA
CDR3: CASSPLLGRRYNEQFF
DNA: TGTGCCAGCAGCCCTCTTCTCGGGCGGCGTTACAATGAGCAGTTCTTC

J: TRBJ1-4
size: NA
V: TRBV12-3/TRBV12-4
D: TRBD1
CDR3: CASSHTGVTTFEKLFF
DNA: TGTGCCAGCAGTCACACAGGGGTGACTACCTTTGAAAAACTGTTTTTT

J: TRBJ2-1
size: few
V: TRBV3-1
D: NA
CDR3: CASSQEPTGTPIF
DNA: TGTGCCAGCAGCCAAGAGCCCACCGGGACCCCAATCTTC